This T cell receptor beta chain was captured by sequencing in a study of blood T cells in healthy people across ages. Concerning this clonotype itself: Germline is not matched at one junction end, which may reflect a read error.

The CDR3 consists of 13 residues. Germline V gene lookup returns CDR1 SQVTM and CDR2 ANQGSEA. Combining a sample-barcoded 5' primer with a J-beta primer mix, a second PCR ran for about 6 to 12 cycles. One entry per CDR3 protein, called by TCRdb with MiXCR from the 5' RACE reads. Of about 1 million distinct CDR3 sequences detected, less than 25% appear once; the ten largest clones hold around 0.75%. Another study also made use of these data, one on T cells of mothers and their children.

Sequencing was done on a sample of blood. This sequence was found in a girl aged 2-10 years in good health. V gene TRBV29-1 combines with J gene TRBJ2-2; possible D gene TRBD2, 6 bases. DNA for the CDR3: TGTAGCGTTGAAATCGCTAGCGCCGGGGAGCTGTTTTTT. Translating gives CSVEIASAGELFF.